This TCR beta chain was obtained from a study of cytomegalovirus exposure and HLA in healthy donors. Study-wide results and caveats: Analysis performed later showed TCR beta chains linked to HLA being more clonally expanded than equally common others. In a later analysis, TCR beta V- and J-gene trimming was associated with a missense DCLRE1C variant.

The CDR3 is 16 residues long. Trimming removed 2 bases from V and 0 bases from J; junction bases left unmatched: 3. Germline values: CDR1 SGHRS, CDR2 YFSETQ. The PCR was carried out with 60 Vbeta primers and 13 Jbeta primers. The data were produced by immunoSEQ multiplex PCR, yet TCRdb's version contains in-frame clones alone and is incomplete. Among about 140,000 clones, approximately 73% were seen once, and the ten largest hold 1% to 1.5%. A remark on this clone: Its antigen is unknown.

The sample consisted of PBMCs. The origin of this receptor is a woman aged 40 to 50 in good health and CMV-seronegative. The chain carries TRBV5-1 and TRBJ2-2; 8 bases are shared with TRBD1. CDR3 DNA: TGCGCCAGCAGCTTCTCAGGGGGCGCGAACACCGGGGAGCTGTTTTTT. This translates into CASSFSGGANTGELFF.